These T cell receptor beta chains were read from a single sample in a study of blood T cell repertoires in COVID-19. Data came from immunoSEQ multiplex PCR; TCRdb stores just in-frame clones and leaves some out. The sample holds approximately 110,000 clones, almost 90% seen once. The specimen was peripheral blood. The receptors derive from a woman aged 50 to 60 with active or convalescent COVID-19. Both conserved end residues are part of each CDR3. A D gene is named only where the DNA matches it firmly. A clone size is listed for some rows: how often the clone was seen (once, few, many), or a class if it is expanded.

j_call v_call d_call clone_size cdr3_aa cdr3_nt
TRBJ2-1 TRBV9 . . CASSPGGGGIEQFF TGTGCCAGCAGCCCAGGGGGTGGCGGGATTGAGCAGTTCTTC
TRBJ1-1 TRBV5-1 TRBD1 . CASSLTGETEAFF TGCGCCAGCAGCTTAACAGGGGAAACTGAAGCTTTCTTT
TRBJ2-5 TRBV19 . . CASSMFLSHQETQYF TGTGCCAGTAGTATGTTTCTTTCCCACCAAGAGACCCAGTACTTC
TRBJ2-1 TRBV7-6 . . CASSLASGDNEQFF TGTGCCAGCAGCTTAGCGTCAGGGGATAATGAGCAGTTCTTC
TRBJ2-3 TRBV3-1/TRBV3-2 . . CASSQGPGGQWTQYF TGTGCCAGCAGCCAAGGTCCCGGGGGGCAGTGGACGCAGTATTTT
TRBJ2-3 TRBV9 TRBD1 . CASSSRTGGFTDTQYF TGTGCCAGCAGCTCCCGGACAGGGGGGTTCACAGATACGCAGTATTTT
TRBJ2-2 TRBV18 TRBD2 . CASSPYGTSGRNTGELFF TGTGCCAGCTCACCATACGGGACTAGCGGGCGGAACACCGGGGAGCTGTTTTTT
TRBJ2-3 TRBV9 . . CASSVAPPSTQYF TGTGCCAGCAGCGTGGCTCCGCCTTCTACGCAGTATTTT
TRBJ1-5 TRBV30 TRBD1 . CAWSVDRGNQPQHF TGTGCCTGGAGTGTAGACAGGGGCAATCAGCCCCAGCATTTT
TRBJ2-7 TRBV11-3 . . CASSPYSSSYEQYF TGTGCCAGCAGCCCTTACAGTTCCTCCTACGAGCAGTACTTC
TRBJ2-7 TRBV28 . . CASSPTGTPYYEQYF TGTGCCAGCAGTCCTACCGGGACTCCCTACTACGAGCAGTACTTC
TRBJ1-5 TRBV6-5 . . CASSLGASSNQPQHF TGTGCCAGCAGTCTTGGGGCTTCTAGCAATCAGCCCCAGCATTTT
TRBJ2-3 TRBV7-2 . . CASSLGLSTDTQYF TGTGCCAGCAGCCTAGGACTATCCACAGATACGCAGTATTTT
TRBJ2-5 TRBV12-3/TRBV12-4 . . CASSGGTSPQYF TGTGCCAGCAGCGGAGGGACCAGCCCCCAGTACTTC
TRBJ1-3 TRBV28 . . CASIRGGERGNTIYF TGTGCCAGCATCCGAGGGGGAGAGAGGGGAAACACCATATATTTT
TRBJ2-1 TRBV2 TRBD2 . CATPPGGSFNEQFF TGTGCCACACCTCCGGGCGGGAGTTTCAATGAGCAGTTCTTC
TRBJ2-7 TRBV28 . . CASSSGAGVRVYEQYF TGTGCCAGCAGTTCGGGGGCGGGAGTCAGGGTATACGAGCAGTACTTC
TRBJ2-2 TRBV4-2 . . CASSLQAGGYGGELFF TGTGCCAGCAGCCTCCAGGCGGGCGGTTATGGCGGGGAGCTGTTTTTT
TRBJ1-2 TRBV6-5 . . CVSSPGATNYGYTF TGTGTCAGCAGCCCAGGGGCCACTAACTATGGCTACACCTTC
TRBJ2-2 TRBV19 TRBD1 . CASSAPQGVGPGELFF TGTGCCAGTAGTGCCCCACAGGGGGTTGGTCCCGGGGAGCTGTTTTTT
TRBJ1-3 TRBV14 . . CASSQTGLRSGNTIYF TGTGCCAGCAGCCAAACAGGGCTTCGCTCTGGAAACACCATATATTTT
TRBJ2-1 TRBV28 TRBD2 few CASGTSGRNNEQFF TGTGCCAGCGGAACTAGCGGGAGAAACAATGAGCAGTTCTTC
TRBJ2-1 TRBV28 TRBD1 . CASSSIGTGIRRDEQFF TGTGCCAGCAGTTCGATAGGGACAGGGATCAGACGGGATGAGCAGTTCTTC
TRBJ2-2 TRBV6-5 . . CASSYLGEAGELFF TGTGCCAGCAGTTACTTGGGAGAGGCCGGGGAGCTGTTTTTT
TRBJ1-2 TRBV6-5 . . CASSYHGQRGGYTF TGTGCCAGCAGTTACCACGGACAGAGGGGTGGCTACACCTTC
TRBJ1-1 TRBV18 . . CASSPRRGNTEAFF TGTGCCAGCTCACCGCGCAGGGGGAACACTGAAGCTTTCTTT
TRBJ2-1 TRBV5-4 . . CASSWRPNSNEQFF TGTGCCAGCAGCTGGAGACCCAATTCCAATGAGCAGTTCTTC
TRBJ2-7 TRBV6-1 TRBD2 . CASSVRDLAGTYEQYF TGTGCCAGCAGTGTCAGGGACCTAGCGGGAACCTACGAGCAGTACTTC
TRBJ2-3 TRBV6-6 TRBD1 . CASSLPPGQGLDTQYF TGTGCCAGCAGTTTACCCCCGGGACAGGGGCTGGATACGCAGTATTTT
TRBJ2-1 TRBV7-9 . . CASSPLLANPYNEQFF TGTGCCAGCAGTCCGCTCCTAGCGAACCCCTACAATGAGCAGTTCTTC
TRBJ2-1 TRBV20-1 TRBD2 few CSASEPRISSGNEQFF TGCAGTGCTAGTGAACCCCGAATCAGTAGCGGGAATGAGCAGTTCTTC
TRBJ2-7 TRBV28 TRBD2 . CASSPAGVGRGSYEQYF TGTGCCAGCAGCCCCGCGGGAGTGGGCCGGGGTTCCTACGAGCAGTACTTC
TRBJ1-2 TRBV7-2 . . CASSLGGAGSYGYTF TGTGCCAGCAGCTTAGGGGGAGCTGGTAGCTATGGCTACACCTTC
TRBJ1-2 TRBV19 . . CASSIDGFLGGYTF TGTGCCAGTAGTATAGACGGTTTCTTGGGCGGCTACACCTTC
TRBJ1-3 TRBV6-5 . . CASRQDGYSGNTIYF TGTGCCAGCAGACAGGACGGCTACTCTGGAAACACCATATATTTT
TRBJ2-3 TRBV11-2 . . CASSLQGLITDTQYF TGTGCCAGCAGCTTACAGGGGTTAATCACAGATACGCAGTATTTT
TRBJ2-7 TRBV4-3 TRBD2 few CASSPPGGDEQYF TGCGCCAGCAGCCCTCCTGGGGGGGACGAGCAGTACTTC
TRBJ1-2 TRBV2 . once CASSEEAGKYGYTF TGTGCCAGCAGTGAGGAGGCCGGTAAATATGGCTACACCTTC
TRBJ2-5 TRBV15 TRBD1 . CATSSLGTGETQYF TGTGCCACCAGCAGTCTCGGGACAGGGGAGACCCAGTACTTC
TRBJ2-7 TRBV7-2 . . CASSSGGRTSPISYEQYF TGTGCCAGCAGCTCAGGGGGGAGGACGAGCCCTATCTCCTACGAGCAGTACTTC
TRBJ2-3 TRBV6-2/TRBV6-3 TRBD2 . CASSYSRRELTDTQYF TGTGCCAGCAGTTACTCGAGGCGGGAGCTGACAGATACGCAGTATTTT
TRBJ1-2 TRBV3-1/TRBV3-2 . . CASSQGGVDNYGYTF TGTGCCAGCAGTCAAGGGGGGGTGGATAACTATGGCTACACCTTC
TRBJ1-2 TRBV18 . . CASSPPNIDYGYTF TGTGCCAGCTCACCACCGAATATAGACTATGGCTACACCTTC
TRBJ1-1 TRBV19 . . CASSIYAGAEAFF TGTGCCAGTAGTATTTATGCAGGGGCCGAAGCTTTCTTT
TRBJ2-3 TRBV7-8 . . CASSLDGQRTSTDTQYF TGTGCCAGCAGCCTCGACGGACAGAGAACTAGCACAGATACGCAGTATTTT
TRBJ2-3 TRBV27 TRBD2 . CASSRIPPPGLAGGRGYF TGTGCCAGCAGCCGGATTCCTCCCCCCGGACTAGCGGGGGGGAGAGGGTATTTT
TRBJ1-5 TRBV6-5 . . CASSYSRDSNQPQHF TGTGCCAGCAGTTACTCGAGGGATAGCAATCAGCCCCAGCATTTT
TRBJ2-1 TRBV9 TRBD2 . CASSALGGVYNEQFF TGTGCCAGCAGCGCCCTTGGGGGGGTTTACAATGAGCAGTTCTTC
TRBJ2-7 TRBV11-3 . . CASRSRGPHSYEQYF TGTGCCAGCCGCTCCCGGGGTCCTCATTCCTACGAGCAGTACTTC
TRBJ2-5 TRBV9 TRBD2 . CASSAGLAEETQYF TGTGCCAGCAGCGCCGGACTAGCGGAAGAGACCCAGTACTTC